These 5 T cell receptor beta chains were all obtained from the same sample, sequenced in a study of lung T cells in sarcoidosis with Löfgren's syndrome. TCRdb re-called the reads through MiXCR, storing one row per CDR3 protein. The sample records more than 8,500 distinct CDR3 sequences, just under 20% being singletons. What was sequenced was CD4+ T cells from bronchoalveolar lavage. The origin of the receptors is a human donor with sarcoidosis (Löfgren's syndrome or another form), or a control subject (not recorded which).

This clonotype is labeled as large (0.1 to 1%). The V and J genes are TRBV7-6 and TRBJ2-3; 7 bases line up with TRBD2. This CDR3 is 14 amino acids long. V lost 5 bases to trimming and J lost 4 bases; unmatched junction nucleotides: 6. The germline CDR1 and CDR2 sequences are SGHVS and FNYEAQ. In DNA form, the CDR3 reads TGTGCCAGCAGCCCACGACTAGCTTCAGATACGCAGTATTTT. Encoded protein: CASSPRLASDTQYF.

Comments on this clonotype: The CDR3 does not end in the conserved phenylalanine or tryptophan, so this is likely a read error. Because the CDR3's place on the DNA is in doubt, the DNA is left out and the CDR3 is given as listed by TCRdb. CDR3 sequence: CASSLLLAGYNERFL. The chain is built from TRBV28 and TRBJ2-1; the table's D call, TRBD2, was not checked against the DNA. CDR1 and CDR2 from the germline V gene are MDHEN and SYDVKM. The CDR3 has 15 amino acids, counting both end residues.

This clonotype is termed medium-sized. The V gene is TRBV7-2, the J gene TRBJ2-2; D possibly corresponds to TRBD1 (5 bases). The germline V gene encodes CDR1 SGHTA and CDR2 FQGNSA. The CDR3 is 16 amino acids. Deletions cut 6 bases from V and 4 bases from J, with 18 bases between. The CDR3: CASRPSRVLGTGELFF. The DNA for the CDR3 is TGTGCCAGCAGACCCAGCAGGGTATTGGGCACCGGGGAGCTGTTTTTT.

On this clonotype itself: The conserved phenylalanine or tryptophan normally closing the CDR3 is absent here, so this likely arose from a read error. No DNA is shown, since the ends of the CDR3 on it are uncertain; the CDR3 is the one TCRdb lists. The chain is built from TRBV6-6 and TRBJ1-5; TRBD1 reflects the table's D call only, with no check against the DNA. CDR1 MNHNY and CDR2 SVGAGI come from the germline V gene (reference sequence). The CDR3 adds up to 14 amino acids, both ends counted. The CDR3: CASRTTGPDQPRHS.

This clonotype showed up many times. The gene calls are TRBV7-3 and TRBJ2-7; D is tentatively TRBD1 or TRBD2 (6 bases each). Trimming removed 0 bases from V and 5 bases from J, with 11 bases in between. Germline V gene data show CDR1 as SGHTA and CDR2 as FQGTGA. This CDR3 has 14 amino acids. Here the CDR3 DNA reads TGTGCCAGCAGCTTAACGGGGGGCCGGAACGAGCAGTACTTC. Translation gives CASSLTGGRNEQYF.